The 7 T cell receptor beta chains in this list originate from one sample, sequenced in a study of blood T cell repertoires in COVID-19. Generated by immunoSEQ multiplex PCR, the TCRdb table keeps only in-frame clones and is missing some. Seen here are 250,000 to 300,000 clones, approximately 90% observed once, and the top ten hold about 2.5%. The sample taken for sequencing was PBMCs or T cells enriched from blood (not recorded which). The receptors come from a woman aged 40 to 50 with acute COVID-19.

Only one count was recorded for this clone. The chain combines TRBV3-1 (or the pseudogene TRBV3-2) with TRBJ2-7; the D gene is possibly TRBD1 (6 bases). V was shortened by 1 base and J by 5 bases, with 9 bases between the two germline ends. This CDR3 comprises 13 residues. Germline values: CDR1 LGHDT, CDR2 YNNKEL (reference sequence). Here the CDR3 DNA reads TGTGCCAGCAGCCAAGGCAGGGACAACGAGCAGTACTTC. It codes for CASSQGRDNEQYF.

This clone was detected only once. This chain connects TRBV9 to TRBJ2-2, with 14 bases that match TRBD2. V lost 3 bases to trimming and J lost 1 base; unmatched junction nucleotides: 8. This CDR3 comprises 19 residues. Per the germline V gene, CDR1 is SGDLS and CDR2 is YYNGEE. The CDR3 nucleotides are TGTGCCAGCAGCGCTCCGGGACTAGCGGGGGTGAAGAACACCGGGGAGCTGTTTTTT. It is translated as CASSAPGLAGVKNTGELFF.

This clone was seen only a few times. V gene TRBV7-3 combines with J gene TRBJ1-2; 12 bases agree with TRBD1. Germline values: CDR1 SGHTA, CDR2 FQGTGA. V shed 0 bases, J shed 9 bases, and the junction held 5 bases outside the gene matches. The CDR3 length is 15 residues. The CDR3 protein is CASSLTFGTGGSYTF. The CDR3 coding sequence is TGTGCCAGCAGCTTAACGTTCGGGACAGGGGGCAGCTACACCTTC.

The chain uses TRBV5-1 and TRBJ2-3, with D possibly being TRBD1 (5 bases). Trimming took 0 bases from V and 2 from J, leaving 10 bases between them. CDR3 length: 15 amino acids. Germline CDR1 reads SGHRS; CDR2 reads YFSETQ. The CDR3 sequence: CASSLGAGPTDTQYF. Here the CDR3 DNA reads TGCGCCAGCAGCTTGGGGGCAGGGCCCACAGATACGCAGTATTTT. The whole variable domain, filled in from reference TRBV5-1 and TRBJ2-3, reads KAGVTQTPRYLIKTRGQQVTLSCSPISGHRSVSWYQQTPGQGLQFLFEYFSETQRNKGNFPGRFSGRQFSNSRSEMNVSTLELGDSALYLCASSLGAGPTDTQYFGPGTRLTVL.

The chain carries TRBV30 and TRBJ1-6, with TRBD1 matching 7 bases. CDR1 is GTSNPN and CDR2 is SVGIG in the germline V gene (reference sequence). The CDR3 is 16 residues long. The J segment lost 5 bases and the V segment lost 3 bases, leaving 10 bases of the junction unmatched. Here the CDR3 reads CAWRPTGTVHNSPLHF. Written as DNA, the CDR3 is TGTGCCTGGAGACCTACCGGGACAGTTCATAATTCACCCCTCCACTTT.

V usage is TRBV2 and J usage is TRBJ1-1; D remains ambiguous. V was trimmed by 6 bases and J by 1 base, leaving 12 bases between them. This CDR3 contains 14 residues. Per the germline V gene, CDR1 is SNHLY and CDR2 is FYNNEI. This CDR3 reads CASSPLISNTEAFF. The CDR3 region has the DNA TGTGCCAGCAGCCCCCTAATTTCGAACACTGAAGCTTTCTTT.

The gene calls are TRBV7-2 and TRBJ1-1; TRBD1 aligns across 9 bases. This CDR3 is 15 amino acids long. Unmatched junction bases numbered 9, after V lost 5 bases and J lost 5 bases. Germline values: CDR1 SGHTA, CDR2 FQGNSA. The DNA of the CDR3 is TGTGCCAGCAGCCCCCGGGGACAGGGACGGACTGAAGCTTTCTTT. Translation: CASSPRGQGRTEAFF.